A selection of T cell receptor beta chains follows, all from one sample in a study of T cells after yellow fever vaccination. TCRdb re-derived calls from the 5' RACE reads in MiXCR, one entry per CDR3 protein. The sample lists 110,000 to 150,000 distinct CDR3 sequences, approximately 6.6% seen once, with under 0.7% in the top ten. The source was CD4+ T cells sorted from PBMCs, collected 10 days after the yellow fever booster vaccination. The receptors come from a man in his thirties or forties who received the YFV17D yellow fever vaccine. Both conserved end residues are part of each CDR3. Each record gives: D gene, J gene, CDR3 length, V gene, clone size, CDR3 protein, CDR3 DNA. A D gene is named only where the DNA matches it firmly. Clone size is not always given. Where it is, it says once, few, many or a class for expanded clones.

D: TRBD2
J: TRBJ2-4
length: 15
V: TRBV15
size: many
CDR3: CATSPGGPAKNIQYF
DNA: TGTGCCACCAGCCCGGGAGGGCCAGCCAAAAACATTCAGTACTTC

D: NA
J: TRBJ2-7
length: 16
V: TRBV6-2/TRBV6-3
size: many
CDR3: CASSFRAGQISYEQYF
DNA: TGTGCCAGCAGTTTTCGCGCCGGGCAGATCTCCTACGAGCAGTACTTC

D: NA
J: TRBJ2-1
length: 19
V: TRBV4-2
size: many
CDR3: CASSQDERAYPGSYNEQFF
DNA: TGTGCCAGCAGCCAAGATGAGAGGGCATACCCTGGGTCCTACAATGAGCAGTTCTTC

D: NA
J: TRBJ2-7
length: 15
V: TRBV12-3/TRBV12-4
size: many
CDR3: CASSFTRPGRNEQYF
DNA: TGTGCCAGCAGTTTTACTCGACCGGGGAGGAACGAGCAGTACTTC

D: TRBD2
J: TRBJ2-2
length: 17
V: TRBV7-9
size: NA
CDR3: CASSPPGLAGAFGELFF
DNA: TGTGCCAGCAGTCCGCCGGGACTAGCGGGAGCGTTCGGGGAGCTGTTTTTT

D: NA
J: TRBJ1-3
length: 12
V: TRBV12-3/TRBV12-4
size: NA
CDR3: CASSLHENTIYF
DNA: TGTGCCAGCAGTTTACACGAAAACACCATATATTTT

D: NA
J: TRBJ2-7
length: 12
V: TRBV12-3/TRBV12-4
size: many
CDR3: CASSLSGFEQYF
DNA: TGTGCCAGCAGTTTGTCGGGGTTCGAGCAGTACTTC

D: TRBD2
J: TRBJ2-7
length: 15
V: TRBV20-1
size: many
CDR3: CSARGRTSGGWEQYF
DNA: TGCAGTGCTAGAGGTCGGACTAGCGGGGGCTGGGAGCAGTACTTC

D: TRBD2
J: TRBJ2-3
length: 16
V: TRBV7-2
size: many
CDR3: CASSPTPGRGGDTQYF
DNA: TGTGCCAGCAGCCCTACCCCGGGGAGGGGAGGAGATACGCAGTATTTT

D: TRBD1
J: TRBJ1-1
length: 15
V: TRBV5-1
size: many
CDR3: CASSDQSTGVTEAFF
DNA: TGCGCCAGCAGCGACCAGTCGACAGGGGTCACTGAAGCTTTCTTT

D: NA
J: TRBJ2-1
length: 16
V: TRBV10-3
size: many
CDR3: CAISATTADAYNEQFF
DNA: TGTGCCATCAGTGCCACTACGGCCGACGCCTACAATGAGCAGTTCTTC

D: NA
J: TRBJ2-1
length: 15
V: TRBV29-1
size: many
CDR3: CSVEGRSGSYNEQFF
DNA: TGCAGCGTTGAAGGTCGTAGTGGCTCCTACAATGAGCAGTTCTTC

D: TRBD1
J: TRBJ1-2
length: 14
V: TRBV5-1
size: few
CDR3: CASSVRQGAPGYTF
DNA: TGCGCCAGCAGCGTACGACAGGGGGCCCCTGGCTACACCTTC

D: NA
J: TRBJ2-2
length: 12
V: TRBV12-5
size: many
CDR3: CASVEGVGELFF
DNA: TGTGCTAGTGTGGAGGGTGTGGGGGAGCTGTTTTTT

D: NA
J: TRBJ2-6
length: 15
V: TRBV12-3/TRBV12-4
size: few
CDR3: CASTTGVSGANVLTF
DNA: TGTGCCAGCACTACCGGGGTCTCTGGGGCCAACGTCCTGACTTTC

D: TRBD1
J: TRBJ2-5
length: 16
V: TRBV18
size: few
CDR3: CASSPRTGGFRETQYF
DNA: TGTGCCAGCTCACCACGGACAGGGGGCTTTCGGGAGACCCAGTACTTC

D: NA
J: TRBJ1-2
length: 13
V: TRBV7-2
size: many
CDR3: CASSPKLSGGYTF
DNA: TGTGCCAGCAGCCCAAAACTTAGCGGAGGCTACACCTTC

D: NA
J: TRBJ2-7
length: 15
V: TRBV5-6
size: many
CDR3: CASSLVGQKSHEQYF
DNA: TGTGCCAGCAGCTTGGTTGGTCAGAAATCCCACGAGCAGTACTTC

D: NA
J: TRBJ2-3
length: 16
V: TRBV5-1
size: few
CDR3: CASSLSGLLTTDTQYF
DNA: TGCGCCAGCAGCTTGTCTGGACTTCTTACGACAGATACGCAGTATTTT

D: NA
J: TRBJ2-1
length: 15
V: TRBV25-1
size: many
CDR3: CASSEVQGDYNEQFF
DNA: TGTGCCAGCAGTGAGGTACAGGGTGACTACAATGAGCAGTTCTTC

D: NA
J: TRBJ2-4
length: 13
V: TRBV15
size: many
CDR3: CATSRDFGNIQYF
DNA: TGTGCCACCAGCAGGGACTTCGGGAACATTCAGTACTTC

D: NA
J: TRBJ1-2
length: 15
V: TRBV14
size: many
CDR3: CASSQVGGGNYGYTF
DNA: TGTGCCAGCAGCCAAGTGGGAGGCGGAAACTATGGCTACACCTTC

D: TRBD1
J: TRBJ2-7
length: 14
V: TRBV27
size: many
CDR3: CASSLSGQGSRLYF
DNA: TGTGCCAGCAGTTTATCGGGACAGGGAAGCCGGCTGTACTTC

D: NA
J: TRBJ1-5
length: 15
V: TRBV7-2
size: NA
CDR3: CASSLGLGGNQPQHF
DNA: TGTGCCAGCAGCTTAGGATTGGGCGGCAATCAGCCCCAGCATTTT

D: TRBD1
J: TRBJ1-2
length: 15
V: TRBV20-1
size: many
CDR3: CSVGIGTGGYYGYTF
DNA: TGCAGTGTTGGGATAGGGACAGGGGGTTACTATGGCTACACCTTC

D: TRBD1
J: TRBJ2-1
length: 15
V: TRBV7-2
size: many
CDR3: CASSTGTGPYNEQFF
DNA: TGTGCCAGCAGCACCGGGACAGGCCCCTACAATGAGCAGTTCTTC

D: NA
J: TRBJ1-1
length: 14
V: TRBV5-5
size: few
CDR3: CASSPASSNTEAFF
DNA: TGTGCCAGCAGCCCCGCTAGTAGCAACACTGAAGCTTTCTTT

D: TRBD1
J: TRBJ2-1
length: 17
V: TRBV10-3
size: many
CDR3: CAISESGQGSSYNEQFF
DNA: TGTGCCATCAGTGAGTCGGGACAGGGCAGCTCCTACAATGAGCAGTTCTTC

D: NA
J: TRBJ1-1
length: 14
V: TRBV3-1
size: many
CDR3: CASSQGTGETEAFF
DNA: TGTGCCAGCAGCCAAGGGACGGGAGAGACTGAAGCTTTCTTT

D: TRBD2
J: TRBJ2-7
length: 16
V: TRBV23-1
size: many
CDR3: CASSPIAGDKTYEQYF
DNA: TGCGCCAGCAGTCCGATAGCGGGGGACAAAACCTACGAGCAGTACTTC

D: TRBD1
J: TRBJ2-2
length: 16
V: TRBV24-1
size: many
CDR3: CATSDPGQGVTGELFF
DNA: TGTGCCACCAGTGATCCGGGACAGGGGGTCACCGGGGAGCTGTTTTTT

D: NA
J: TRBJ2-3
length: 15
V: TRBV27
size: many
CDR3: CASGGVVVGTDTQYF
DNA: TGTGCCAGCGGTGGGGTGGTGGTCGGCACAGATACGCAGTATTTT

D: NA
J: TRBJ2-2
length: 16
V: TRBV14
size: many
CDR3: CASSQVQDANTGELFF
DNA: TGTGCCAGCAGCCAAGTACAGGACGCGAACACCGGGGAGCTGTTTTTT

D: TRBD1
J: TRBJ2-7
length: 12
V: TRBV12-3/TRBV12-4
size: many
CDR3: CASSQTGYEQYF
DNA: TGTGCCAGCAGCCAGACAGGGTATGAGCAGTACTTC

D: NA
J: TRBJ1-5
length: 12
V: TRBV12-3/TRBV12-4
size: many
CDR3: CASSLGGKSQHF
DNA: TGTGCCAGCAGTTTGGGTGGGAAGTCCCAGCATTTT

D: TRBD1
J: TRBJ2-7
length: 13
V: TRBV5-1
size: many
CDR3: CASSVTGLVEQYF
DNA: TGCGCCAGCAGCGTGACAGGGTTGGTCGAGCAGTACTTC

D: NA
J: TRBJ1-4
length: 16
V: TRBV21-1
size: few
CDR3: CASSKGDSFTDEKLFF
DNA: TGTGCCAGCAGCAAAGGAGACAGCTTTACCGATGAAAAACTGTTTTTT

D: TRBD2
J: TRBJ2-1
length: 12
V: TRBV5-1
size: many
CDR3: CASSSLAGEQFF
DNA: TGCGCCAGCAGCTCTCTAGCGGGCGAGCAGTTCTTC

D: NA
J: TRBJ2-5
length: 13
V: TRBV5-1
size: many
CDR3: CASWGAAQETQYF
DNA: TGCGCCAGCTGGGGAGCGGCCCAAGAGACCCAGTACTTC

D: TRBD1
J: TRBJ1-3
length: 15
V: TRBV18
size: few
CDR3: CASSPAGGGGNTIYF
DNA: TGTGCCAGCTCACCCGCAGGGGGAGGAGGAAACACCATATATTTT

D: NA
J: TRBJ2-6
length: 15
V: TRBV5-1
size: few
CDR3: CASSLDRVGANVLTF
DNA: TGCGCCAGCAGCTTGGACAGGGTTGGGGCCAACGTCCTGACTTTC

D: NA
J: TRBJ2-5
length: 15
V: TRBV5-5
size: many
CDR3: CASSLVFGATETQYF
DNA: TGTGCCAGCAGCTTAGTCTTCGGGGCAACAGAGACCCAGTACTTC

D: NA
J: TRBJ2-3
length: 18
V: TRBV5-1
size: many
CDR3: CASSLVGGPRSRTDTQYF
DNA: TGCGCCAGCAGCTTGGTAGGGGGACCCCGGTCCCGCACAGATACGCAGTATTTT

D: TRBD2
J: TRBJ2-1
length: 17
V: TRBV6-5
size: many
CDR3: CASSLGYRLATYNEQFF
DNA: TGTGCCAGCAGTTTGGGTTACAGACTAGCGACCTACAATGAGCAGTTCTTC

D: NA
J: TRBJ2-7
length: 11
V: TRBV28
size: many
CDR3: CASSLGSAQYF
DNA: TGTGCCAGCTCACTGGGTTCCGCGCAGTACTTC

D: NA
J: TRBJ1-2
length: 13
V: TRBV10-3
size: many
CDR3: CAISPRVTYGYTF
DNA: TGTGCCATCAGCCCAAGGGTGACCTATGGCTACACCTTC

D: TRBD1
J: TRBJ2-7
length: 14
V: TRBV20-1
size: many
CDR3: CSGLQGASSYEQYF
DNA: TGCAGTGGCCTCCAGGGGGCTTCGAGCTACGAGCAGTACTTC

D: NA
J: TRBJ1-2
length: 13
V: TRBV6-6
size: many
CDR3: CASSPIERGGYTF
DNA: TGTGCCAGCAGCCCCATCGAGCGTGGCGGCTACACCTTC

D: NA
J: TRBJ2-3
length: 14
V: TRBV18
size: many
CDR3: CASSPRTQEDTQYF
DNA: TGTGCCAGCTCACCCAGGACCCAGGAGGATACGCAGTATTTT

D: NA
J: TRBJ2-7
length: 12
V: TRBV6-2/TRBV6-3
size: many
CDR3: CASTTPRGEQYF
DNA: TGTGCCAGCACCACCCCCCGGGGCGAGCAGTACTTC